These T cell receptor beta chains were read from a single sample in a study of human T cells and chemical hapten exposure. TCRdb itself ran the RACE reads through MiXCR, one entry per CDR3 protein. The sample consists of some 120,000 distinct CDR3 sequences, roughly 9% of them appearing once. Sequencing used whole blood. The receptors come from a male donor in good health. Some clones in this sample may be carry-over from other donors' samples. Both conserved end residues are part of each CDR3. A D gene is named only where the DNA matches it firmly. Clone size is stated in some rows and not others, as once, few, many or a class when expanded.

size	V	length	J	D	CDR3	DNA
few	TRBV20-1	15	TRBJ2-3	TRBD2	CSARDRNSGRDTQYF	TGCAGTGCTAGAGATCGGAATAGCGGGAGGGATACGCAGTATTTT
.	TRBV4-2	15	TRBJ2-7	TRBD1	CASSHASGQVDEQYF	TGTGCCAGCAGCCATGCATCGGGACAGGTGGACGAGCAGTACTTC
many	TRBV7-2	15	TRBJ2-1	TRBD2	CASSVWTGLADEQFF	TGTGCCAGCAGCGTATGGACGGGACTAGCGGATGAGCAGTTCTTC
many	TRBV4-3	16	TRBJ2-1	TRBD2	CASSQTSGGAYNEQFF	TGCGCCAGCAGCCAAACTAGCGGGGGGGCCTACAATGAGCAGTTCTTC
.	TRBV7-9	15	TRBJ2-2	TRBD1	CASSLAPRGTGELFF	TGTGCCAGCAGCTTAGCGCCCAGGGGGACCGGGGAGCTGTTTTTT
few	TRBV3-1	16	TRBJ2-3	TRBD2	CASSRAGEGSTDTQYF	TGTGCCAGCAGCCGAGCCGGGGAGGGCTCCACAGATACGCAGTATTTT
.	TRBV12-5	15	TRBJ1-5	.	CASGPDSYSNQPQHF	TGTGCTAGTGGACCAGACAGTTATAGCAATCAGCCCCAGCATTTT
many	TRBV10-3	18	TRBJ1-6	TRBD1	CAISSRGTGTPFDSPLHF	TGTGCCATCAGCTCCCGAGGGACAGGGACCCCCTTTGATTCACCCCTCCACTTT
few	TRBV6-5	15	TRBJ1-4	.	CASSYGIQVNEKLFF	TGTGCCAGCAGTTACGGGATCCAGGTTAATGAAAAACTGTTTTTT
.	TRBV7-2	16	TRBJ2-1	.	CASSSLAPLSYNEQFF	TGTGCCAGCAGCTCCCTTGCGCCCCTCTCCTACAATGAGCAGTTCTTC
many	TRBV12-3/TRBV12-4	11	TRBJ2-3	.	CASSLADTQYF	TGTGCCAGCAGTTTAGCAGATACGCAGTATTTT
.	TRBV7-6	16	TRBJ2-7	.	CASSLGGGSGEYEQYF	TGTGCCAGCAGCTTAGGGGGGGGCTCGGGAGAGTACGAGCAGTACTTC
few	TRBV5-4	13	TRBJ2-3	.	CASSPELTDTQYF	TGTGCCAGCAGCCCGGAACTCACAGATACGCAGTATTTT
many	TRBV6-5	13	TRBJ1-5	TRBD1	CASSRQGNQPQHF	TGTGCCAGCAGCCGACAGGGAAATCAGCCCCAGCATTTT
many	TRBV7-2	17	TRBJ2-3	TRBD2	CASSTRLAGDRTDTQYF	TGTGCCAGCAGCACCCGACTAGCGGGGGACCGCACAGATACGCAGTATTTT
.	TRBV29-1	12	TRBJ2-3	.	CSVEDRGNTQYF	TGCAGCGTTGAAGATCGGGGGAATACGCAGTATTTT
few	TRBV20-1	18	TRBJ2-1	TRBD2	CSAREEASGARRVNEQFF	TGCAGTGCTAGAGAAGAGGCTAGCGGGGCAAGGCGTGTCAATGAGCAGTTCTTC
few	TRBV4-1	17	TRBJ1-4	TRBD1	CASSQVRTGGNNEKLFF	TGCGCCAGCAGCCAAGTTCGGACAGGGGGTAATAATGAAAAACTGTTTTTT
.	TRBV5-8	14	TRBJ2-7	.	CASSLGRASDEQYF	TGTGCCAGCAGCTTGGGGAGGGCCTCGGACGAGCAGTACTTC
.	TRBV7-9	17	TRBJ1-1	TRBD1	CASSLVGGQGLNTEAFF	TGTGCCAGCAGCTTAGTGGGCGGACAGGGGCTGAACACTGAAGCTTTCTTT